The clone carrying this TCR beta chain occurred a few times. In the library, unique molecular identifiers were attached to individual cDNA molecules. From the RACE reads, TCRdb called clonotypes with MiXCR, one entry per CDR3 protein. The repertoire holds some 250,000 distinct CDR3 sequences, with around 7.3% as singletons. This specimen belongs to a study of human T cells and chemical hapten exposure. Study at large: Diphenylcyclopropenone, dosed weekly to the scalp, was given to patients throughout the roughly 25-week study. A mostly female patient group had alopecia areata, totalis or universalis. After 6 days, upper back 0.01% DPC patch tests were scored.

The time point is: pre-sensitization, week 0. As for treatment: therapeutic diphenylcyclopropenone sensitization with weekly scalp DPC. V was clipped by 3 bases and J by 5 bases; unmatched bases: 2. Per the germline V gene, CDR1 is SQVTM and CDR2 is ANQGSEA. The CDR3 runs 12 residues. This receptor was obtained from a man between 18 and 29 years old with alopecia areata. Some clones in this sample may be carry-over from other donors' samples. The sample here was whole blood, taken in connection with sensitization to the hapten diphenylcyclopropenone (DPC). The chain has TRBV29-1 and TRBJ1-1, with 8 nucleotides matching TRBD1. Written as DNA, the CDR3 is TGCAGCGTTGACAGGGGGCTTACTGAAGCTTTCTTT. This encodes CSVDRGLTEAFF.